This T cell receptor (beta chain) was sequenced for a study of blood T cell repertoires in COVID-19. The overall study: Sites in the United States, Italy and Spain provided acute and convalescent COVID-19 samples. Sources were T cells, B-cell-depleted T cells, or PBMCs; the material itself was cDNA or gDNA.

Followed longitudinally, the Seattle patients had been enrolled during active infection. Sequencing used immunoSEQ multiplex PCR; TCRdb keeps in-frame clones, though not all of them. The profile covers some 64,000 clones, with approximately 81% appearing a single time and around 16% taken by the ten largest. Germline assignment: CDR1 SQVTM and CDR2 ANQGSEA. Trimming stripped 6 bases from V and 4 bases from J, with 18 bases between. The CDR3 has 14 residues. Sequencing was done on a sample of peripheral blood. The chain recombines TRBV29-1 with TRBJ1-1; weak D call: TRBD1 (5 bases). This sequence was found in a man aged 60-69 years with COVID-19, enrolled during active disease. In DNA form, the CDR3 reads TGCAGCGTATCTACTTATCAGGGAGGCACTGAAGCTTTCTTT. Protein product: CSVSTYQGGTEAFF. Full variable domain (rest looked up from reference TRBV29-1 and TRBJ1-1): SAVISQKPSRDICQRGTSLTIQCQVDSQVTMMFWYRQQPGQSLTLIATANQGSEATYESGFVIDKFPISRPNLTFSTLTVSNMSPEDSSIYLCSVSTYQGGTEAFFGQGTRLTVV.